This is a list of T cell receptor beta chains from one sample in a study of cytomegalovirus exposure and HLA in healthy donors. Only in-frame clones appear in the TCRdb table, and some are missing; sequencing was by immunoSEQ multiplex PCR. Here the sample spans about 180,000 clones, about four fifths being singletons. The specimen sequenced was PBMCs. Source of these receptors: a young man in good health and CMV-seropositive. Both conserved end residues are part of each CDR3. Only part of the rows carry a size: once, few, many, or a class if the clone is expanded.

V	size	J	CDR3
TRBV2	.	TRBJ2-7	CASRTGTPGYEQYF
TRBV21-1	.	TRBJ2-7	CASSKNGRTSGSGGLGEQYF
TRBV5-4	.	TRBJ2-7	CASSLSAGGYEQYF
TRBV19	.	TRBJ2-6	CASSIRAGEAAGANVLTF
TRBV7-7	few	TRBJ2-5	CASSLAGGGPVETQYF
TRBV28	.	TRBJ2-1	CASSSTSGRAAEQFF
TRBV9	.	TRBJ2-1	CASSASGTGNNEQFF
TRBV5-6	.	.	CASSLGAYEQYF
TRBV5-1	.	TRBJ2-3	CASSFGSAGGTDTQYF
TRBV7-9	few	TRBJ2-3	CASNALTRISTDTQYF
TRBV7-9	.	TRBJ2-5	CASSPPIGDRGLETQYF
TRBV7-2	.	TRBJ2-7	CASSVGTGTFYEQYF
TRBV7-9	.	TRBJ2-2	CASRDRGTNTGELFF
TRBV6-7	.	TRBJ2-5	CASSASIETQYF
TRBV4-2	.	TRBJ2-1	CASSQDGTSGGLGEQFF
TRBV7-7	.	TRBJ1-3	CASSPRTGGGGNTIYF
TRBV7-3	.	TRBJ2-7	CASRGGAGRLYEQYF
TRBV7-9	.	TRBJ2-2	CASSRHDSVGELFF
TRBV4-2	few	TRBJ2-2	CASSQVASGESGELFF
TRBV5-4	.	TRBJ2-1	CASSLERVRGHIDNEQFF
TRBV6-5	.	TRBJ1-1	CASRPSGFYTEAFF
TRBV25-1	.	TRBJ2-7	CASSETGGSGEQYF
TRBV18	.	TRBJ1-2	CASSPGTGYGYTF
TRBV5-1	.	TRBJ2-5	CASSPRDRENRETQYF
TRBV29-1	.	TRBJ2-6	CSVEGASGANVLTF
TRBV28	.	TRBJ2-7	CASSLARSDYEQYF
TRBV5-1	.	TRBJ1-6	CASSWAPEEVGSPLHF
TRBV4-2	once	TRBJ2-5	CASSQGGTGPQETQYF
TRBV21-1	.	TRBJ2-1	CASSKGKTSGRVVYNEQFF
TRBV7-9	once	TRBJ2-7	CASSLDRGLIDEQYF
TRBV9	once	TRBJ1-3	CASSVGGVATGGVYGNTIYF
TRBV4-2	.	TRBJ1-5	CASSQEGGSNQPQHF
TRBV6-1	.	TRBJ1-4	CASRTTGGGEKLFF
TRBV7-8	.	TRBJ1-4	CASSLNRDGEKLFF
TRBV4-2	.	TRBJ2-5	CASSQDREGQETQYF
TRBV7-6	.	TRBJ2-1	CASSLGLAGGNEQFF
TRBV7-9	.	TRBJ2-2	CASTLRRPSGASNTGELFF
TRBV2	.	TRBJ2-3	CASTEGGASTDTQYF
TRBV5-1	.	TRBJ2-7	CASSFPGTGTYEQYF
TRBV27	.	TRBJ1-5	CASRTGMNQPQHF
TRBV7-9	.	TRBJ2-1	CASRPRLESHSYNEQFF
TRBV4-1	few	TRBJ2-4	CASSQVIGGNIQYF
TRBV5-1	once	TRBJ1-2	CASSFYPQGNGYTF
TRBV12-5	.	TRBJ1-1	CASRLGLSNTEAFF
TRBV5-1	.	TRBJ1-6	CASSLVGQASPLHF
TRBV11-3	.	TRBJ1-1	CASSPDRMEAFF
TRBV4-1	.	TRBJ2-1	CASSHRFDRLYNEQFF
TRBV28	once	TRBJ2-3	CASSSTGTSITQYF
TRBV23-1	.	TRBJ1-1	CASSLTGTPNTEAFF
TRBV2	.	TRBJ2-1	CASSEAWDRGQGSYNEQFF
TRBV11-2	.	TRBJ1-1	CASSWGTGALNTEAFF
TRBV28	.	TRBJ2-7	CASTPVSGTPYEQYF
TRBV7-9	.	TRBJ1-4	CASSSTGTRIVMGADKLFF
TRBV5-1	.	TRBJ2-1	CASSLALAGGPPDEQFF